This T cell receptor beta chain was captured in a study of cytomegalovirus exposure and HLA in healthy donors. The PCR employed 60 Vbeta primers together with 13 Jbeta primers. Per the authors' pipeline: Unique TCR beta chains totaled some 78 million in a later count, with approximately 10 million of them shared. Repertoires were generated with immunoSEQ multiplex PCR, while TCRdb's copy carries only in-frame clones and drops some. D and trimming were read from the DNA, whereas the V and J calls and clone size are those reported in that table. The sample holds approximately 150,000 clones, about 77% seen once. The CDR3 length is 14 residues. Germline V gene lookup returns CDR1 LGHNT and CDR2 FRNRAP. V shed 6 bases, J shed 2 bases, and the junction held 3 bases outside the gene matches. Findings and limits, study-wide: Accounts indicate the classifier identified cytomegalovirus status with strong specificity and sensitivity. Presence/absence comparisons presumed near-even sequencing depth among donors. Most TCR beta V segments were productive about 90% or about 30% of the time in an earlier analysis.

A word on this clone: What it binds is unknown.

The J gene is TRBJ1-3, the V gene TRBV12-5; 8 positions match TRBD1. The receptor comes from a male donor in good health and CMV-seropositive. Sequencing was done on a sample of PBMCs. In nucleotides, the CDR3 is TGTGCTAGTGGCGCGACAGGGGCTGGAAACACCATATATTTT. Its translation: CASGATGAGNTIYF.